The 18 T cell receptor beta chains reported below all come from one sample, sequenced in a study of cytomegalovirus exposure and HLA in healthy donors. It was with 60 Vbeta and 13 Jbeta primers that the PCR ran. Libraries were prepared by immunoSEQ multiplex PCR; TCRdb keeps only in-frame clonotypes and omits some of them. This table holds 130,000 to 150,000 clones, about two thirds found once. Material for sequencing was PBMCs. Receptors originate from a man aged 40-49 years in good health and CMV-seronegative.

The chain carries TRBV10-3 and TRBJ1-6; D is uncertain. Trimming shortened V by 0 bases and J by 9 bases, and 6 bases separated the two germline ends. The CDR3 has 13 residues. Germline CDR1 ENHRY, CDR2 SYGVKD. The CDR3: CAISESSGSPLHF. CDR3 DNA: TGTGCCATCAGTGAGTCGAGTGGTTCACCCCTCCACTTT.

To note about this clone: The same CDR3 is also encoded by other DNA sequences in this sample. The genes are TRBV5-1 and TRBJ1-1; no clear D gene. V was trimmed by 2 bases and J by 1 base, leaving 6 bases between them. Looked up from germline, CDR1 is SGHRS and CDR2 is YFSETQ. This CDR3 contains 13 residues. CDR3 coding DNA: TGCGCCAGCAGCTTCAGCGGGAACACTGAAGCTTTCTTT. Amino acid sequence: CASSFSGNTEAFF.

The chain has TRBV11-2 and TRBJ1-2; no clear D. Germline assignment: CDR1 SGHAT and CDR2 FQNNGV. The CDR3 runs 14 residues. V was pared by 2 bases and J by 4 bases, with 11 bases between. The CDR3 spells CASSLIGTGYGYTF. Here the CDR3 DNA reads TGTGCCAGCAGCTTAATAGGCACGGGCTATGGCTACACCTTC.

This clone has just a few counts. The gene calls are TRBV25-1 and TRBJ2-2; TRBD1 aligns across 10 bases. There are 14 residues in the CDR3. Germline CDR1 and CDR2: MGHDK and SYGVNS. V was clipped by 4 bases and J by 7 bases; unmatched bases: 3. CDR3 sequence reads: CASSGQGADGELFF. The CDR3 bases are TGTGCCAGCAGTGGACAGGGGGCGGACGGGGAGCTGTTTTTT.

This chain uses TRBV7-3 with TRBJ2-7, with TRBD2 matching 8 bases. The CDR3 is made up of 14 amino acids. Trimming took 5 bases from V and 3 from J; bases not matched to a gene: 6. Germline values: CDR1 SGHTA, CDR2 FQGTGA. The CDR3 loop reads CASSPTGGDYEQYF. CDR3 coding DNA: TGTGCCAGCAGCCCAACGGGGGGGGACTACGAGCAGTACTTC. The variable domain in full, with the rest retrieved from reference TRBV7-3 and TRBJ2-7, is GAGVSQTPSNKVTEKGKYVELRCDPISGHTALYWYRQSLGQGPEFLIYFQGTGAADDSGLPNDRFFAVRPEGSVSTLKIQRTERGDSAVYLCASSPTGGDYEQYFGPGTRLTVT.

The chain links TRBV10-1 to TRBJ2-7; TRBD2 matches 7 bases. The germline V gene encodes CDR1 WNHNN and CDR2 SYGVQD (reference sequence). The CDR3 consists of 14 residues. Trimming cost V 2 bases and J 2 bases; bases outside gene matches: 3. The CDR3 protein is CASSETAGAYEQYF. As DNA, the CDR3 is TGCGCCAGCAGTGAGACGGCGGGAGCCTACGAGCAGTACTTC.

This sequence joins TRBV6-5 and TRBJ2-7, with 14 bases identical to TRBD2. V lost 8 bases to trimming and J lost 3 bases; unmatched junction nucleotides: 3. The germline V gene encodes CDR1 MNHEY and CDR2 SVGAGI. The CDR3 totals 14 residues. CDR3 sequence: CASGLAGGFYEQYF. The DNA for the CDR3 is TGTGCCAGCGGACTAGCGGGAGGTTTCTACGAGCAGTACTTC.

This sequence joins TRBV7-6 and TRBJ2-7; 8 bases align to TRBD1. Per the germline V gene, CDR1 is SGHVS and CDR2 is FNYEAQ. The CDR3 extends over 13 amino acids. J gave up 2 bases and V 4 bases, and 1 base lay outside the gene matches. The CDR3 here is CASSSGGPYEQYF. The DNA of the CDR3 is TGTGCCAGCAGCTCAGGGGGCCCCTACGAGCAGTACTTC.

The chain recombines TRBV4-3 with TRBJ2-1, with 8 bases lining up with TRBD1. J lost 4 bases, V lost 5 bases, and 7 bases had no gene match. The germline gives CDR1 LGHNA, CDR2 YSLEER. CDR3 length equals 15 residues. CDR3 sequence: CASSMHRGLYNEQFF. The CDR3 DNA is TGCGCCAGCAGCATGCACAGGGGGTTGTACAATGAGCAGTTCTTC.

The chain is built from TRBV30 and TRBJ2-1, with D perhaps TRBD1 (6 bases). The ends were cut back, 1 base at V and 7 bases at J, with 11 bases in the middle. The CDR3 has 13 amino acids. Looked up from germline, CDR1 is GTSNPN and CDR2 is SVGIG (reference sequence). The CDR3 coding sequence is TGTGCCTGGAGTGAAATCAGGGGTAATGAGCAGTTCTTC. This gives the protein CAWSEIRGNEQFF. Combining the CDR3 with reference TRBV30 and TRBJ2-1 gives the whole variable domain SQTIHQWPATLVQPVGSPLSLECTVEGTSNPNLYWYRQAAGRGLQLLFYSVGIGQISSEVPQNLSASRPQDRQFILSSKKLLLSDSGFYLCAWSEIRGNEQFFGPGTRLTVL.

The genes are TRBV6-1 and TRBJ2-1; possible D gene TRBD2, 5 bases. Germline V gives CDR1 MNHNS, CDR2 SASEGT. There are 13 residues in the CDR3. The V end was cut by 4 bases, the J end by 6 bases, with 10 bases between. The CDR3 spells CASSAFRGNEQFF. The CDR3 DNA reads as TGTGCCAGCAGTGCTTTTCGGGGCAATGAGCAGTTCTTC.

The chain joins TRBV19 to TRBJ1-5; TRBD1 aligns across 12 bases. CDR1 LNHDA and CDR2 SQIVND come from the germline V gene (reference sequence). The length of the CDR3 is 14 residues. V shed 6 bases and J 7 bases; nucleotides not matched to a gene: 4. CDR3 protein: CASSGTGGWQPQHF. CDR3 DNA sequence: TGTGCCAGTAGCGGGACAGGGGGCTGGCAGCCCCAGCATTTT.

V usage is TRBV7-8 and J usage is TRBJ2-7; 8 bases fit TRBD1. Germline V gene data show CDR1 as SGHVS and CDR2 as FQNEAQ. This CDR3 comprises 14 residues. Trimming removed 5 bases from V and 2 bases from J; junction bases left unmatched: 5. Written as DNA, the CDR3 is TGTGCCAGCAGCGTCGGACAGGGAACCTACGAGCAGTACTTC. Amino acid sequence: CASSVGQGTYEQYF.

V gene TRBV2 combines with J gene TRBJ2-1, with a tentative D call TRBD2 (5 bases). Trimming removed 4 bases at V and 4 bases at J, with 14 bases between. Per germline, CDR1 SNHLY and CDR2 FYNNEI. The CDR3 is 15 amino acids. The DNA of the CDR3 is TGTGCCAGCAGTGCGGACCGAGGGTCATACAATGAGCAGTTCTTC. It is translated as CASSADRGSYNEQFF.

This clone is a singleton in its sample. The chain carries TRBV5-4 and TRBJ1-2, with TRBD1 matching over 8 bases. Germline-derived CDR1 and CDR2 are SGHNT and YYREEE (reference sequence). J lost 2 bases, V lost 2 bases, and 14 bases had no gene match. The CDR3 sequence is 18 residues long. The CDR3 loop is CASSLGTGPLRENYGYTF. CDR3 nucleotides: TGTGCCAGCAGCTTAGGGACAGGTCCACTCAGGGAGAACTATGGCTACACCTTC.

The V gene is TRBV27, the J gene TRBJ1-5, with TRBD1 identical over 7 bases. The trim removed 6 bases at V and 11 bases at J, leaving 16 bases unmatched. The CDR3 contains 15 residues. Germline V gene sequence: CDR1 MNHEY, CDR2 SMNVEV (reference sequence). The CDR3 DNA reads as TGTGCCAGCAGCAAGGATAGACAGGGAGCTTTGGCCCAGCATTTT. Translating it yields CASSKDRQGALAQHF.

This chain uses TRBV11-2 with TRBJ2-1; no definite D call. Germline CDR1 SGHAT, CDR2 FQNNGV. V dropped 5 bases and J dropped 9 bases, with 8 bases sitting between them. This CDR3 comprises 11 residues. The CDR3 loop reads CASSPTVEQFF. Written as DNA, the CDR3 is TGTGCCAGCAGCCCGACTGTTGAGCAGTTCTTC.

V usage is TRBV4-1 and J usage is TRBJ2-7; 10 bases fit TRBD2. V gave up 4 bases and J gave up 1 base; unmatched junction bases: 13. The V gene's germline CDR1 is MGHRA and CDR2 YSYEKL. CDR3 length equals 18 residues. This CDR3 reads CASSRWAPAGGPSYEQYF. CDR3 DNA sequence: TGCGCCAGCAGCCGCTGGGCCCCAGCGGGAGGGCCGTCCTACGAGCAGTACTTC.